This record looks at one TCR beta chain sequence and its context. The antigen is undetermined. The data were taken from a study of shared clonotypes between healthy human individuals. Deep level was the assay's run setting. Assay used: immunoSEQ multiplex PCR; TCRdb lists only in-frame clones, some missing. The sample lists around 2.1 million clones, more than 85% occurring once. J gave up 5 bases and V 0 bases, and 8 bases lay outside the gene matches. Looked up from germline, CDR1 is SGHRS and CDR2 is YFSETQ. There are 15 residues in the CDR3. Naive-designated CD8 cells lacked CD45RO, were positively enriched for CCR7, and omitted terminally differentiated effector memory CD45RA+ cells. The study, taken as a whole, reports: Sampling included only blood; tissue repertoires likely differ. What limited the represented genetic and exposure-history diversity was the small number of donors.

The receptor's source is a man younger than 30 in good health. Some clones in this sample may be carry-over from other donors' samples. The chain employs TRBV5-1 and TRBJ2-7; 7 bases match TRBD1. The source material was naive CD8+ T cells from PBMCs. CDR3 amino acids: CASSLVSDRDDEQYF. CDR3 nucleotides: TGCGCCAGCAGCTTGGTATCCGACAGGGACGACGAGCAGTACTTC.